A selection of T cell receptor beta chains follows, all from one sample in a study of response to subunit inactivated influenza vaccine. MiXCR was run by TCRdb on the RT-PCR reads, yielding one entry per CDR3 protein. The sample includes just under 550,000 distinct CDR3 sequences, roughly 25% of them seen just once. The sample was also linked to a second study, of T cells expressing NK-cell markers.

The source was CD4+ T cells sorted from PBMCs, collected roughly 12 days after vaccination. These receptor sequences come from a man between 45 and 60 years old who received an inactivated influenza vaccine. CDR3s include the opening cysteine and the closing phenylalanine or tryptophan. D genes are given only for firm matches. Expanded clones are given a class, and other clones once, few, many or no size at all.

CDR3aa: CASSLERAGASEQYF
CDR3nt: TGTGCCAGCAGTTTAGAACGGGCGGGAGCGAGCGAGCAGTACTTC
d_gene: TRBD2
v_gene: TRBV12-3/TRBV12-4
j_gene: TRBJ2-7
abundance: -

CDR3aa: CASSTGMGTAMITQYF
CDR3nt: TGCGCCAGCAGCACGGGAATGGGGACGGCCATGATTACCCAGTACTTC
d_gene: -
v_gene: TRBV5-1
j_gene: TRBJ2-5
abundance: -

CDR3aa: CSVKGLAGADTQYF
CDR3nt: TGCAGCGTTAAGGGACTAGCGGGAGCAGATACGCAGTATTTT
d_gene: TRBD2
v_gene: TRBV29-1
j_gene: TRBJ2-3
abundance: many

CDR3aa: CASSYSAGGWGKNIQYF
CDR3nt: TGTGCCAGCAGTTACTCCGCTGGGGGGTGGGGCAAAAACATTCAGTACTTC
d_gene: -
v_gene: TRBV6-5
j_gene: TRBJ2-4
abundance: -

CDR3aa: CAIRPHSTNTEAFF
CDR3nt: TGTGCCATCAGACCCCACTCTACCAACACTGAAGCTTTCTTT
d_gene: -
v_gene: TRBV10-3
j_gene: TRBJ1-1
abundance: -

CDR3aa: CASSQRSSGIQYF
CDR3nt: TGTGCCAGCAGCCAGCGGTCTTCGGGCATTCAGTACTTC
d_gene: -
v_gene: TRBV3-1
j_gene: TRBJ2-4
abundance: many

CDR3aa: CASSEVRGGELFF
CDR3nt: TGTGCCAGCAGTGAAGTTAGAGGGGGGGAGCTGTTTTTT
d_gene: -
v_gene: TRBV2
j_gene: TRBJ2-2
abundance: -

CDR3aa: CASSQERTYQETQYF
CDR3nt: TGCGCCAGCAGCCAAGAGCGAACGTACCAAGAGACCCAGTACTTC
d_gene: -
v_gene: TRBV4-3
j_gene: TRBJ2-5
abundance: many

CDR3aa: CSVQEHQNTGELFF
CDR3nt: TGCAGCGTTCAGGAACACCAGAACACCGGGGAGCTGTTTTTT
d_gene: -
v_gene: TRBV29-1
j_gene: TRBJ2-2
abundance: -

CDR3aa: CASSQDLGMITPKKEQFF
CDR3nt: TGTGCCAGCAGCCAAGATCTCGGCATGATCACGCCAAAGAAGGAGCAGTTCTTC
d_gene: -
v_gene: TRBV3-1
j_gene: TRBJ2-1
abundance: -

CDR3aa: CASRKRRGNTEAFF
CDR3nt: TGTGCCAGCAGAAAACGCAGGGGGAACACTGAAGCTTTCTTT
d_gene: -
v_gene: TRBV28
j_gene: TRBJ1-1
abundance: few

CDR3aa: CSARPAVRVNEQFF
CDR3nt: TGCAGTGCTAGACCAGCGGTGAGGGTCAATGAGCAGTTCTTC
d_gene: -
v_gene: TRBV20-1
j_gene: TRBJ2-1
abundance: many

CDR3aa: CASSLEQYYGYTF
CDR3nt: TGCGCCAGCAGCTTGGAGCAGTACTATGGCTACACCTTC
d_gene: -
v_gene: TRBV5-1
j_gene: TRBJ1-2
abundance: -

CDR3aa: CSGNDRVTGELFF
CDR3nt: TGCAGCGGAAATGACAGGGTCACCGGGGAGCTGTTTTTT
d_gene: TRBD1
v_gene: TRBV29-1
j_gene: TRBJ2-2
abundance: once

CDR3aa: CASSYIKDYGYTF
CDR3nt: TGTGCCAGCAGTTACATCAAGGACTATGGCTACACCTTC
d_gene: -
v_gene: TRBV6-5
j_gene: TRBJ1-2
abundance: -

CDR3aa: CASSHRENYGYTF
CDR3nt: TGCGCCAGCAGCCACAGGGAGAACTATGGCTACACCTTC
d_gene: -
v_gene: TRBV4-3
j_gene: TRBJ1-2
abundance: few

CDR3aa: CASSSGLAGSGEQFF
CDR3nt: TGTGCCAGCAGTTCGGGACTAGCGGGATCCGGTGAGCAGTTCTTC
d_gene: TRBD2
v_gene: TRBV27
j_gene: TRBJ2-1
abundance: -

CDR3aa: CASSKGLAGDNEQFF
CDR3nt: TGTGCCAGCAGCAAGGGACTAGCGGGAGACAATGAGCAGTTCTTC
d_gene: TRBD2
v_gene: TRBV7-2
j_gene: TRBJ2-1
abundance: few

CDR3aa: CSGSGTGNEKLFF
CDR3nt: TGCAGTGGTTCCGGGACAGGGAATGAAAAACTGTTTTTT
d_gene: TRBD1
v_gene: TRBV20-1
j_gene: TRBJ1-4
abundance: -

CDR3aa: CASSLGLVVETQYF
CDR3nt: TGTGCCAGCAGCTTAGGTCTAGTAGTGGAGACCCAGTACTTC
d_gene: -
v_gene: TRBV13
j_gene: TRBJ2-5
abundance: -

CDR3aa: CSVAGGVMRSTEAFF
CDR3nt: TGCAGCGTTGCAGGGGGCGTGATGAGGAGCACTGAAGCTTTCTTT
d_gene: TRBD1
v_gene: TRBV29-1
j_gene: TRBJ1-1
abundance: -

CDR3aa: CASSIAAKNIQYF
CDR3nt: TGTGCCAGCAGCATAGCAGCCAAAAACATTCAGTACTTC
d_gene: -
v_gene: TRBV6-2/TRBV6-3
j_gene: TRBJ2-4
abundance: few

CDR3aa: CASSRRDGKNIQYF
CDR3nt: TGTGCCAGCAGCCGCCGGGACGGGAAAAACATTCAGTACTTC
d_gene: -
v_gene: TRBV14
j_gene: TRBJ2-4
abundance: few

CDR3aa: CASSQEPPTGRRVETQYF
CDR3nt: TGCGCCAGCAGCCAAGAACCGCCGACAGGGCGGAGGGTAGAGACCCAGTACTTC
d_gene: -
v_gene: TRBV4-3
j_gene: TRBJ2-5
abundance: -

CDR3aa: CASSIQGQPQHF
CDR3nt: TGTGCCAGCAGTATTCAAGGGCAGCCCCAGCATTTT
d_gene: -
v_gene: TRBV12-3/TRBV12-4
j_gene: TRBJ1-5
abundance: few

CDR3aa: CSAPGGGINEQFF
CDR3nt: TGCAGTGCTCCAGGGGGGGGCATCAATGAGCAGTTCTTC
d_gene: -
v_gene: TRBV20-1
j_gene: TRBJ2-1
abundance: few